This TCR beta chain was sequenced in a study of radiotherapy plus CTLA-4 blockade in lung cancer. Study at large: Objective responses were recorded in around 18% of patients, with disease control recorded in 30% to 35%.

Assay used: immunoSEQ multiplex PCR; TCRdb lists only in-frame clones, some missing. The sample yields more than 95,000 clones, under 85% seen once. This CDR3 has 14 residues. Germline-derived CDR1 and CDR2 are SNHLY and FYNNEI. V lost 2 bases and J lost 2, with 10 bases in between. This clone was observed once. The receptor's source is a human donor with non-small cell lung cancer who had a partial response to radiotherapy plus ipilimumab. Some clones in this sample may be carry-over from other donors' samples. The starting material was peripheral blood, obtained from a patient treated with radiotherapy plus ipilimumab. The chain couples TRBV2 to TRBJ2-7; unclear D gene. The CDR3 bases are TGTGCCAGCAGTGAACGTCAGATTACCTACGAGCAGTACTTC. Translating gives CASSERQITYEQYF.